The subject of this entry is one T cell receptor beta chain. From germline, CDR1 is SNHLY and CDR2 FYNNEI. V was clipped by 3 bases and J by 0 bases, with 3 bases between them. The CDR3 consists of 14 residues. RNA was extracted with the RNeasy kit, and a quantity of roughly 0.5 to 1 ug was reverse transcribed using random hexamers. TCRdb analysed the immunoSEQ multiplex PCR reads with MiXCR anew, one entry per CDR3 protein. This table has roughly 200,000 distinct CDR3 sequences, 95% appearing once. These data belong to a study of CD8 T cells in Susac syndrome. TCR beta sequencing was performed on blood CD8+ and CD4+ T cells. Controls comprised healthy donors matched for age and sex.

The chain joins TRBV2 to TRBJ2-6; D is unclear. The receptor comes from a human donor in good health. Sequencing was performed on CD4+ T cells from PBMCs. CDR3 sequence: CASSDYSGANVLTF. Here the CDR3 DNA reads TGTGCCAGCAGTGACTACTCTGGGGCCAACGTCCTGACTTTC. The whole variable domain, remainder taken from reference TRBV2 and TRBJ2-6, is EPEVTQTPSHQVTQMGQEVILRCVPISNHLYFYWYRQILGQKVEFLVSFYNNEISEKSEIFDDQFSVERPDGSNFTLKIRSTKLEDSAMYFCASSDYSGANVLTFGAGSRLTVL.